This is a list of T cell receptor beta chains from one sample in a study of Graves' ophthalmopathy and Graves' hyperthyroidism. TCRdb ran MiXCR on the multiplex PCR reads and lists one entry per CDR3 protein. The table includes about 420,000 distinct CDR3 sequences, roughly 21% detected once. The specimen was peripheral blood. The receptors originated from a woman aged 18-29 years with stable Graves' hyperthyroidism. Both conserved end residues are part of each CDR3. Each record gives: clone size, V gene, J gene, D gene, CDR3 protein, CDR3 DNA. A D gene is named only where the DNA matches it firmly. Part of the rows lack a size; the others show once, few, many or a class for expanded clones.

clone_size: many; v_call: TRBV7-2; j_call: TRBJ2-5; d_call: -; cdr3_aa: CATGRGIDRETQYF; cdr3_nt: TGTGCTACAGGGCGGGGGATCGACAGGGAGACCCAGTACTTC
clone_size: many; v_call: TRBV5-1; j_call: TRBJ2-7; d_call: -; cdr3_aa: CASGPITGRIHEQYF; cdr3_nt: TGCGCCAGCGGACCGATTACCGGGAGAATCCACGAGCAGTACTTC
clone_size: many; v_call: TRBV7-9; j_call: TRBJ2-2; d_call: -; cdr3_aa: CASSLDSPTGELFF; cdr3_nt: TGTGCCAGCAGCCTTGACAGTCCTACCGGGGAGCTGTTTTTT
clone_size: -; v_call: TRBV5-1; j_call: TRBJ2-4; d_call: -; cdr3_aa: CASSFSPRADSDGTKNIKYF; cdr3_nt: TGCGCCAGCAGCTTCTCCCCCCGCGCAGACTCCGACGGGACAAAAAACATTAAGTACTTC
clone_size: many; v_call: TRBV11-1; j_call: TRBJ2-7; d_call: TRBD1; cdr3_aa: CASSLFAGTGAAYEQYF; cdr3_nt: TGTGCCAGCAGCTTATTCGCCGGGACAGGGGCCGCCTACGAGCAGTACTTC
clone_size: many; v_call: TRBV12-3/TRBV12-4; j_call: TRBJ2-2; d_call: -; cdr3_aa: CASSLAQGLYTGELFF; cdr3_nt: TGTGCCAGCAGTTTAGCACAGGGACTTTACACCGGGGAGCTGTTTTTT
clone_size: many; v_call: TRBV19; j_call: TRBJ1-1; d_call: -; cdr3_aa: CASKLEHNYMNTEAFF; cdr3_nt: TGTGCCAGTAAATTAGAACATAACTACATGAACACTGAAGCTTTCTTT
clone_size: many; v_call: TRBV28; j_call: TRBJ1-2; d_call: -; cdr3_aa: CASSPDLGPGYTF; cdr3_nt: TGTGCCAGCAGCCCCGATCTGGGGCCTGGCTACACCTTC
clone_size: many; v_call: TRBV7-9; j_call: TRBJ2-2; d_call: -; cdr3_aa: CASSSTPNTGELFF; cdr3_nt: TGTGCCAGCAGCTCAACCCCGAACACCGGGGAGCTGTTTTTT
clone_size: many; v_call: TRBV30; j_call: TRBJ2-5; d_call: -; cdr3_aa: CAWEGETQYF; cdr3_nt: TGTGCCTGGGAGGGGGAGACCCAGTACTTC
clone_size: -; v_call: TRBV6-1; j_call: TRBJ2-6; d_call: -; cdr3_aa: CASSEPTHSWANVLTF; cdr3_nt: TGTGCCAGCAGTGAACCCACTCATAGCTGGGCCAACGTCCTGACTTTC
clone_size: few; v_call: TRBV6-5; j_call: TRBJ2-7; d_call: TRBD1; cdr3_aa: CASSYSRTGASYEQYF; cdr3_nt: TGTGCCAGCAGTTACTCGAGGACAGGGGCCTCCTACGAGCAGTACTTC
clone_size: many; v_call: TRBV12-3/TRBV12-4; j_call: TRBJ2-5; d_call: TRBD2; cdr3_aa: CASSWGLAGGTQYF; cdr3_nt: TGTGCCAGCAGTTGGGGACTAGCGGGCGGGACCCAGTACTTC
clone_size: few; v_call: TRBV20-1; j_call: TRBJ2-5; d_call: TRBD2; cdr3_aa: CSARVTSGGFQETQYF; cdr3_nt: TGCAGTGCTAGAGTTACTAGCGGGGGGTTCCAAGAGACCCAGTACTTC
clone_size: many; v_call: TRBV12-3/TRBV12-4; j_call: TRBJ1-1; d_call: -; cdr3_aa: CASSGGGLNTEAFF; cdr3_nt: TGTGCCAGCAGTGGTGGGGGTTTGAACACTGAAGCTTTCTTT
clone_size: many; v_call: TRBV15; j_call: TRBJ2-2; d_call: TRBD1; cdr3_aa: CATSRDRGRTGELFF; cdr3_nt: TGTGCCACCAGCAGAGATAGGGGGCGGACCGGGGAGCTGTTTTTT
clone_size: many; v_call: TRBV20-1; j_call: TRBJ2-5; d_call: TRBD2; cdr3_aa: CSARWGGGAQETQYF; cdr3_nt: TGCAGTGCTAGATGGGGCGGGGGAGCCCAAGAGACCCAGTACTTC
clone_size: -; v_call: TRBV20-1; j_call: TRBJ2-7; d_call: TRBD1; cdr3_aa: CSARTGTAYEQYF; cdr3_nt: TGCAGTGCTAGAACCGGGACAGCCTACGAGCAGTACTTC
clone_size: many; v_call: TRBV20-1; j_call: TRBJ1-3; d_call: TRBD1; cdr3_aa: CSALRPTGGLSGNTIYF; cdr3_nt: TGCAGTGCGCTGAGACCGACAGGGGGCTTATCTGGAAACACCATATATTTT
clone_size: many; v_call: TRBV12-3/TRBV12-4; j_call: TRBJ2-2; d_call: -; cdr3_aa: CASRTGNTGELFF; cdr3_nt: TGTGCCAGCAGGACAGGGAACACCGGGGAGCTGTTTTTT
clone_size: -; v_call: TRBV12-3/TRBV12-4; j_call: TRBJ2-7; d_call: TRBD2; cdr3_aa: CASSPLGGGLNYEQYF; cdr3_nt: TGTGCCAGCAGCCCATTGGGGGGAGGGCTCAACTACGAGCAGTACTTC
clone_size: many; v_call: TRBV6-2/TRBV6-3; j_call: TRBJ1-1; d_call: -; cdr3_aa: CASSANEPRRTEAFF; cdr3_nt: TGTGCCAGCAGTGCAAACGAACCTCGCCGCACTGAAGCTTTCTTT
clone_size: many; v_call: TRBV10-1; j_call: TRBJ2-2; d_call: TRBD1; cdr3_aa: CASFRETGDTGELFF; cdr3_nt: TGCGCCAGCTTTCGCGAAACAGGGGACACCGGGGAGCTGTTTTTT
clone_size: many; v_call: TRBV9; j_call: TRBJ2-7; d_call: TRBD2; cdr3_aa: CASSVGLAGLREQYF; cdr3_nt: TGTGCCAGCAGCGTTGGACTAGCGGGCCTCCGCGAGCAGTACTTC
clone_size: many; v_call: TRBV6-1; j_call: TRBJ2-7; d_call: TRBD1; cdr3_aa: CASSVDRGEYEQYF; cdr3_nt: TGTGCCAGCAGTGTGGACAGGGGGGAATACGAGCAGTACTTC
clone_size: -; v_call: TRBV6-1; j_call: TRBJ1-1; d_call: -; cdr3_aa: CASSVSTVNTEAFF; cdr3_nt: TGTGCCAGCAGTGTGAGTACAGTCAACACTGAAGCTTTCTTT
clone_size: many; v_call: TRBV4-1; j_call: TRBJ1-1; d_call: -; cdr3_aa: CASSRQYRTEAFF; cdr3_nt: TGCGCCAGCAGCCGACAGTATCGCACTGAAGCTTTCTTT
clone_size: many; v_call: TRBV7-6; j_call: TRBJ1-1; d_call: -; cdr3_aa: CASSLAGAAWGNTEAFF; cdr3_nt: TGTGCCAGCAGCTTAGCTGGGGCCGCTTGGGGAAACACTGAAGCTTTCTTT
clone_size: many; v_call: TRBV13; j_call: TRBJ2-7; d_call: -; cdr3_aa: CASSGRGRAPYEQYF; cdr3_nt: TGTGCCAGCAGCGGCCGGGGCAGGGCCCCCTACGAGCAGTACTTC
clone_size: -; v_call: TRBV6-2/TRBV6-3; j_call: TRBJ2-1; d_call: -; cdr3_aa: CASSYGGYNEQFF; cdr3_nt: TGTGCCAGCAGTTATGGGGGGTACAATGAGCAGTTCTTC
clone_size: many; v_call: TRBV5-1; j_call: TRBJ2-7; d_call: -; cdr3_aa: CASSFMGSSYEQYF; cdr3_nt: TGCGCCAGCAGCTTCATGGGGAGCTCCTACGAGCAGTACTTC
clone_size: -; v_call: TRBV30; j_call: TRBJ1-1; d_call: -; cdr3_aa: CAWSVVGSPSAEAFF; cdr3_nt: TGTGCCTGGAGTGTAGTGGGGAGTCCGAGCGCTGAAGCTTTCTTT
clone_size: many; v_call: TRBV9; j_call: TRBJ2-7; d_call: TRBD1; cdr3_aa: CASSVVGTGNEQYF; cdr3_nt: TGTGCCAGCAGCGTAGTGGGGACAGGGAACGAGCAGTACTTC
clone_size: many; v_call: TRBV29-1; j_call: TRBJ2-7; d_call: TRBD1; cdr3_aa: CSVELRQGRSYEQYF; cdr3_nt: TGCAGCGTTGAACTCCGACAGGGGCGCTCCTACGAGCAGTACTTC
clone_size: many; v_call: TRBV6-1; j_call: TRBJ1-2; d_call: -; cdr3_aa: CASSDPHTGNYGYTF; cdr3_nt: TGTGCCAGCAGTGATCCTCACACAGGGAACTATGGCTACACCTTC
clone_size: many; v_call: TRBV20-1; j_call: TRBJ2-5; d_call: TRBD1; cdr3_aa: CSARDITGGQQETQYF; cdr3_nt: TGCAGTGCTAGAGATATAACAGGGGGTCAACAAGAGACCCAGTACTTC
clone_size: -; v_call: TRBV12-3/TRBV12-4; j_call: TRBJ1-6; d_call: -; cdr3_aa: CASSLGGTPLHF; cdr3_nt: TGTGCCAGCAGTTTAGGTGGCACACCCCTCCACTTT
clone_size: many; v_call: TRBV11-2; j_call: TRBJ2-7; d_call: -; cdr3_aa: CASSPIARYEQYF; cdr3_nt: TGTGCCAGCAGCCCGATCGCTCGCTACGAGCAGTACTTC
clone_size: -; v_call: TRBV6-1; j_call: TRBJ1-5; d_call: -; cdr3_aa: CASSTGPRNQPQHF; cdr3_nt: TGTGCCAGTTCCACCGGACCTCGCAATCAGCCCCAGCATTTT
clone_size: -; v_call: TRBV28; j_call: TRBJ1-2; d_call: -; cdr3_aa: CATRAGPNYGYTF; cdr3_nt: TGTGCCACGAGGGCAGGGCCTAACTATGGCTACACCTTC
clone_size: many; v_call: TRBV20-1; j_call: TRBJ2-3; d_call: -; cdr3_aa: CSAELRRTFTDTQYF; cdr3_nt: TGCAGTGCCGAGTTGCGGCGTACTTTCACAGATACGCAGTATTTT
clone_size: many; v_call: TRBV7-8; j_call: TRBJ1-5; d_call: -; cdr3_aa: CASSLGRGSSNQPQHF; cdr3_nt: TGTGCCAGCAGCTTAGGACGGGGGTCTAGCAATCAGCCCCAGCATTTT
clone_size: many; v_call: TRBV9; j_call: TRBJ2-2; d_call: TRBD1; cdr3_aa: CASSARLTGTGVTGELFF; cdr3_nt: TGTGCCAGCAGCGCTAGACTAACCGGGACAGGGGTCACCGGGGAGCTGTTTTTT
clone_size: many; v_call: TRBV7-9; j_call: TRBJ2-7; d_call: -; cdr3_aa: CASSLSLRGEQYF; cdr3_nt: TGTGCCAGCAGCTTAAGTCTAAGGGGCGAGCAGTACTTC
clone_size: many; v_call: TRBV24-1; j_call: TRBJ2-2; d_call: TRBD1; cdr3_aa: CATKPTGGRTGELFF; cdr3_nt: TGTGCCACCAAACCGACAGGGGGAAGGACCGGGGAGCTGTTTTTT
clone_size: many; v_call: TRBV12-3/TRBV12-4; j_call: TRBJ1-2; d_call: TRBD1; cdr3_aa: CASSPRTGAYGYTF; cdr3_nt: TGTGCCAGCAGTCCACGGACAGGAGCCTATGGCTACACCTTC